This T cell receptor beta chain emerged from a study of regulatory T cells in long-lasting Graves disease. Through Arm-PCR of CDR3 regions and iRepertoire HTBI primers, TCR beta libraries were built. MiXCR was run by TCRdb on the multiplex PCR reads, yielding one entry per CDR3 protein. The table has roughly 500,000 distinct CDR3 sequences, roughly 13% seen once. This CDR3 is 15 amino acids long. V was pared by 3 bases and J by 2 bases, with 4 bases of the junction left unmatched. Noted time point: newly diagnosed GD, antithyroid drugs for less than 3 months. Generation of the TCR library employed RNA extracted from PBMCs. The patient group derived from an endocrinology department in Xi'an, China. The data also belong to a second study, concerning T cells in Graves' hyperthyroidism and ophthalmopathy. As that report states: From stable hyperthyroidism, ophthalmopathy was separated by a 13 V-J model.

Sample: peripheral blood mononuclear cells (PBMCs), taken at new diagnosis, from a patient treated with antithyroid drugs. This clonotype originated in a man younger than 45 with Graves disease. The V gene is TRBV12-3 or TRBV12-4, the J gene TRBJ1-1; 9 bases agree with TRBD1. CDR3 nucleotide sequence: TGTGCCAGCAGTTTGTGGGGACAGGGTAACACTGAAGCTTTCTTT. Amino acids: CASSLWGQGNTEAFF.